What follows are 10 T cell receptor beta chains derived from one specimen sequenced in a study of blood T cell repertoires in COVID-19. Sequencing was performed with immunoSEQ multiplex PCR; in TCRdb, only in-frame clones are kept and a portion is missing. Among some 140,000 clones listed, over 65% were seen once. The sequencing input was peripheral blood. Receptor source: an older man with acute or convalescent COVID-19.

The rearrangement links TRBV28 to TRBJ1-2; tentatively, D is TRBD1 (5 bases). Trimming took 8 bases from V and 8 from J, leaving 12 bases between them. There are 11 residues in the CDR3. Germline assignment: CDR1 MDHEN and CDR2 SYDVKM. CDR3 sequence reads: CASRGSRGYTF. In DNA, the CDR3 is TGTGCCAGCCGGGGGAGTCGCGGCTACACCTTC.

The CDR3, as DNA: TGTGCCAGCAGCTTGGCCGGGACAGGGGGGTTGAGTGGCTACACCTTC. It yields the protein CASSLAGTGGLSGYTF. The chain carries TRBV5-6 and TRBJ1-2; 11 bases map to TRBD1. Germline CDR1 is SGHDT and CDR2 is YYEEEE. The CDR3 is made up of 16 amino acids. V trimming: 0 bases; J trimming: 7 bases; junction bases outside the gene matches: 8.

V is TRBV10-1 and J is TRBJ2-5; possibly TRBD1 for D (5 bases). Germline CDR1 is WNHNN and CDR2 is SYGVQD (reference sequence). The CDR3 is 14 residues long. V lost 3 bases and J lost 0, with 8 bases in between. The CDR3 nucleotides are TGCGCCAGCAGTGATGCAGGGCACCAAGAGACCCAGTACTTC. Translating it yields CASSDAGHQETQYF.

The rearrangement uses TRBV5-8 and TRBJ1-1; tentatively, D is TRBD1 (5 bases). Germline V gene data show CDR1 as SGHTS and CDR2 as YDEGEE. V lost 1 base and J lost 5, with 18 bases in between. The CDR3 covers 16 residues. CDR3 DNA: TGTGCCAGCAGCTTGAAAGGGCAGGGCCCGTGGACTGAAGCTTTCTTT. Translation gives CASSLKGQGPWTEAFF. The variable domain in full, with the rest retrieved from reference TRBV5-8 and TRBJ1-1, is EAGVTQSPTHLIKTRGQQATLRCSPISGHTSVYWYQQALGLGLQFLLWYDEGEERNRGNFPPRFSGRQFPNYSSELNVNALELEDSALYLCASSLKGQGPWTEAFFGQGTRLTVV.

The chain joins TRBV4-3 to TRBJ2-7; TRBD1 aligns across 8 bases. Germline trimming cut 1 base from V and 2 bases from J; bases unmatched to any gene: 4. Germline CDR1 LGHNA, CDR2 YSLEER. There are 15 residues in the CDR3. DNA for the CDR3: TGCGCCAGCAGCCAAGGCGTGACAGGGGCCTACGAGCAGTACTTC. Translation gives CASSQGVTGAYEQYF.

With regard to this clone: Other DNA sequences in this sample translate to the same CDR3. The rearrangement joins TRBV2 to TRBJ2-2; TRBD1 matches at 9 bases. After removal of 6 bases from V and 2 bases from J, the junction contained 4 bases not matched to a gene. Germline-derived CDR1 and CDR2 are SNHLY and FYNNEI. This CDR3 region has 15 residues. CDR3 amino acids: CASRLDRGNTGELFF. CDR3 nucleotide sequence: TGTGCCAGCAGATTGGACAGGGGAAACACCGGGGAGCTGTTTTTT.

The CDR3 sequence is CASSLGTGGYYEQYV. The CDR3 DNA is TGTGCCAGCAGTCTCGGGACAGGGGGATACTACGAGCAGTACGTC. The chain is built from TRBV2 and TRBJ2-7, with 11 nucleotides matching TRBD1. V trimming: 5 bases; J trimming: 3 bases; junction bases outside the gene matches: 6. This CDR3 is 15 amino acids long. Germline V gene lookup returns CDR1 SNHLY and CDR2 FYNNEI.

The V and J genes are TRBV3-1 (or the pseudogene TRBV3-2) and TRBJ1-2; D not certain. CDR1 LGHDT and CDR2 YNNKEL come from the germline V gene (reference sequence). This CDR3 region has 14 residues. Trimming took 1 base from V and 5 from J, leaving 11 bases between them. CDR3 sequence: CASSQGEGSYGYTF. In DNA, the CDR3 is TGTGCCAGCAGCCAAGGAGAGGGCTCGTATGGCTACACCTTC.

This clone was recorded a few times. The chain links TRBV7-9 to TRBJ2-5, with D possibly being TRBD1 (5 bases). Germline loops: CDR1 SEHNR, CDR2 FQNEAQ (reference sequence). CDR3 size: 13 residues. The germline V and J ends were trimmed by 5 bases and 5 bases, with 12 bases remaining between them. The CDR3 DNA reads TGTGCCAGCAGCGCTTGGGGCCTGGAGACCCAGTACTTC. This encodes CASSAWGLETQYF.

V gene TRBV6-8 combines with J gene TRBJ2-1; 7 positions match TRBD1. Germline V gene lookup returns CDR1 MNHGY and CDR2 SAAAGT. This CDR3 has 13 amino acids. Germline trimming cut 7 bases from V and 5 bases from J; bases unmatched to any gene: 5. For the CDR3, the DNA is TGTGCCAGCAAACAGGGGATGAACAATGAGCAGTTCTTC. Its translation is CASKQGMNNEQFF.